Following are 21 T cell receptor beta chains from one sample sequenced in a study of CXCR3-negative and CXCR3-positive naive CD8 T cells. Preparation of TRB cDNA libraries relied on 5' RACE carrying UMI labels. TCRdb reprocessed the 5' RACE reads, keeping one entry per CDR3 protein, no DNA. The sample holds 40,000 to 50,000 distinct CDR3 sequences. The sequencing sample was made of naive CXCR3- CD8+ T cells from blood. Noted subset: CD45RO-CCR7+CD27+CD95- naive CD8+ T cells lacking CXCR3 (TNR3-). The receptor source for this set is a human donor in good health. Some clones in this sample may be carry-over from other donors' samples.

V gene TRBV7-8 combines with J gene TRBJ1-1. Germline CDR1 and CDR2: SGHVS and FQNEAQ. The length of the CDR3 is 17 residues. The CDR3 sequence: CASSLQTGGLMNTEAFF.

This chain links TRBV12-3 or TRBV12-4 with TRBJ1-1; TCRdb selects TRBD1, and the lack of DNA leaves this call unchecked. This CDR3 has 14 amino acids. This chain's CDR3 is CASSKTGPNTEAFF.

The chain couples TRBV24-1 to TRBJ2-1; without DNA, the TCRdb call of TRBD1 cannot be checked. The CDR3 extends over 15 amino acids. Germline V lookup: CDR1 KGHDR, CDR2 SFDVKD. This chain's CDR3 is CATSDLQTGDNEQFF.

The V and J genes are TRBV4-3 and TRBJ2-7; TCRdb's D gene call, TRBD2, goes unchecked for lack of DNA. This CDR3 comprises 15 residues. Germline CDR1 reads LGHNA; CDR2 reads YSLEER. The CDR3 reads CASSQDLRDAGGVYF.

This chain links TRBV10-2 with TRBJ1-5; with no DNA, the TCRdb D assignment of TRBD1 cannot be verified. CDR1 WSHSY and CDR2 SAAADI come from the germline V gene. CDR3 length equals 14 residues. CDR3 region: CASSESRGWQPQHF.

The V gene is TRBV7-6, the J gene TRBJ1-1. There are 13 residues in the CDR3. Germline CDR1 is SGHVS and CDR2 is FNYEAQ. The CDR3 loop is CASSPNGNTEAFF. The full variable domain, completed using reference TRBV7-6 and TRBJ1-1, is GAGVSQSPRYKVTKRGQDVALRCDPISGHVSLYWYRQALGQGPEFLTYFNYEAQQDKSGLPNDRFSAERPEGSISTLTIQRTEQRDSAMYRCASSPNGNTEAFFGQGTRLTVV.

The rearrangement joins TRBV7-2 to TRBJ1-1. Germline CDR1 reads SGHTA; CDR2 reads FQGNSA. The CDR3 totals 16 residues. The CDR3 loop is CASSLKRYTKNTEAFF.

The chain combines TRBV7-9 with TRBJ2-7. Germline CDR1 SEHNR, CDR2 FQNEAQ (reference sequence). The CDR3 runs 13 residues. CDR3 in amino acids: CASSFREVDEQYF.

The V call is TRBV29-1, the J call TRBJ1-1; the TCRdb D gene call, TRBD1, has no DNA to confirm it. The CDR3 has 17 residues. Germline lookup yields CDR1 SQVTM and CDR2 ANQGSEA. CDR3 sequence reads: CSVEGLVGGGVNTEAFF.

This sequence joins TRBV7-9 and TRBJ1-3. Per the germline V gene, CDR1 is SEHNR and CDR2 is FQNEAQ (reference sequence). The CDR3 spans 13 residues. The CDR3 sequence: CATPSTAGNTIYF.

The V call is TRBV29-1, the J call TRBJ2-7; with no DNA, the TCRdb D assignment of TRBD1 cannot be verified. This CDR3 is 12 amino acids long. Germline values: CDR1 SQVTM, CDR2 ANQGSEA. The CDR3 loop reads CSVRQVGHEQYF.

The chain joins TRBV10-3 to TRBJ2-5. The CDR3 sequence is 12 residues long. Germline-derived CDR1 and CDR2 are ENHRY and SYGVKD. CDR3 protein: CAISDREETQYF.

This sequence joins TRBV28 and TRBJ2-7; without DNA, the TCRdb call of TRBD2 cannot be checked. The CDR3 totals 16 residues. Germline CDR1 MDHEN, CDR2 SYDVKM. The CDR3 reads CASSFRTLAGSDEQYF.

The chain has TRBV3-1 and TRBJ2-1; TCRdb returns TRBD1, unconfirmable since there is no DNA. The CDR3 has 16 amino acids. Germline assignment: CDR1 LGHDT and CDR2 YNNKEL (reference sequence). CDR3 in amino acids: CASSQVWRDRDNEQFF.

This chain uses TRBV3-1 with TRBJ1-2. There are 14 residues in the CDR3. Germline assignment: CDR1 LGHDT and CDR2 YNNKEL (reference sequence). This CDR3 is CASSQDLGGYGYTF.

This rearrangement joins TRBV23-1 to TRBJ2-7; no DNA is available, so the TRBD1 call from TCRdb remains unchecked. TRBV23-1 is an ORF, and what it does is uncertain. The CDR3 length is 17 residues. This chain's CDR3 is CASSQKTHRDRPYEQYF.

V usage is TRBV14 and J usage is TRBJ2-1; lacking DNA, the TRBD1 call made by TCRdb goes unchecked. The CDR3 covers 15 residues. Germline V gene lookup returns CDR1 SGHDN and CDR2 FVKESK. CDR3 in amino acids: CASSHKTGPYNEQFF.

V gene TRBV7-9 combines with J gene TRBJ2-5. Germline CDR1 and CDR2: SEHNR and FQNEAQ (reference sequence). The CDR3 loop spans 15 amino acids. The CDR3 spells CASSFTTSAEETQYF.

V and J are TRBV29-1 and TRBJ2-7. CDR1 is SQVTM and CDR2 is ANQGSEA in the germline V gene. This CDR3 is built from 12 residues. This CDR3 reads CSVDFGTDEQYF.

V and J are TRBV7-3 and TRBJ2-3; TCRdb's D gene call, TRBD1, goes unchecked for lack of DNA. Germline CDR1 is SGHTA and CDR2 is FQGTGA. This CDR3 has 16 residues. The CDR3 reads CASSDSRDRAADTQYF.

CDR3 amino acids: CASSLPPGELFF. The genes are TRBV12-3 or TRBV12-4 and TRBJ2-2. This CDR3 is 12 amino acids long.